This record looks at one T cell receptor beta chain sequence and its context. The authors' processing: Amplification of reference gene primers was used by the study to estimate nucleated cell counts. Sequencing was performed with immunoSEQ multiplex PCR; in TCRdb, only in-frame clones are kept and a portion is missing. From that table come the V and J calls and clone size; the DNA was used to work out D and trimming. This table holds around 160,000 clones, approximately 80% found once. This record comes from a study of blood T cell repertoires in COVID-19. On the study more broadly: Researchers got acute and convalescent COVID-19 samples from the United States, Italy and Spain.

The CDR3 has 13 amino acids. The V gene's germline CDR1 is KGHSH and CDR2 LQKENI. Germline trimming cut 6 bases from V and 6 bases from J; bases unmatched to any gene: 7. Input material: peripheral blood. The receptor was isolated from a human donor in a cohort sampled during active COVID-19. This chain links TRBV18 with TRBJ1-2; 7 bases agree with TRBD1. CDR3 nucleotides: TGTGCCAGCTCGAGGGGGCTCTCGGATGGCTACACCTTC. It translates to CASSRGLSDGYTF.